The rows below give T cell receptor beta chains drawn from one sample of a study of blood T cell repertoires in COVID-19. The assay was immunoSEQ multiplex PCR, and TCRdb's table has in-frame clones only and misses some. The table includes under 200,000 clones, around four fifths detected once. The sequenced sample was peripheral blood. The receptor set was obtained from a man aged 70 or older with active or convalescent COVID-19. CDR3s include the opening cysteine and the closing phenylalanine or tryptophan. The D gene is left open where the match is weak. Some rows have no size entry. The others give once, few or many, or a class for an expanded clone.

abundance	v_gene	j_gene	d_gene	CDR3aa	CDR3nt
-	TRBV5-1	TRBJ2-1	-	CASSLWGVNEQFF	TGCGCCAGCAGCTTGTGGGGCGTCAATGAGCAGTTCTTC
-	TRBV6-5	TRBJ1-4	TRBD1	CASSRQGTANEKLFF	TGTGCCAGCAGCAGACAGGGAACAGCTAATGAAAAACTGTTTTTT
-	TRBV12-3/TRBV12-4	TRBJ2-1	-	CASSLAPRQFF	TGTGCCAGCAGTTTAGCGCCTAGGCAGTTCTTC
-	TRBV7-8	TRBJ2-3	TRBD1	CASSTRTTGGGDTQYF	TGTGCCAGCAGCACTCGCACCACAGGGGGAGGAGATACGCAGTATTTT
-	TRBV5-1	TRBJ1-2	TRBD1	CASSDGQGAYGYTF	TGCGCCAGCAGCGATGGACAGGGTGCCTATGGCTACACCTTC
-	TRBV19	TRBJ1-2	-	CASSTGYGYTF	TGTGCCAGTAGTACGGGTTATGGCTACACCTTC
-	TRBV7-6	TRBJ1-2	-	CASSPGGYANYGYTF	TGTGCCAGCAGCCCGGGGGGCTACGCTAACTATGGCTACACCTTC
once	TRBV27	TRBJ2-6	TRBD2	CASSALAGGAPGANVLTF	TGTGCCAGCAGTGCTCTAGCGGGAGGGGCCCCTGGGGCCAACGTCCTGACTTTC
-	TRBV20-1	TRBJ1-5	-	CSASALGTQPQHF	TGCAGTGCTAGTGCGTTGGGCACCCAGCCCCAGCATTTT
-	TRBV6-2/TRBV6-3	TRBJ2-7	-	CASSFPYYEQYF	TGTGCCAGCAGTTTCCCCTATTACGAGCAGTACTTC
few	TRBV5-1	TRBJ1-5	TRBD1	CASSRTGAGNQPQHF	TGCGCCAGCAGCCGGACAGGGGCGGGCAATCAGCCCCAGCATTTT
-	TRBV28	TRBJ2-2	-	CASTPEAANTGELFF	TGTGCCAGCACCCCAGAGGCAGCGAACACCGGGGAGCTGTTTTTT
-	TRBV5-4	TRBJ2-1	TRBD2	CASSLAGGGYNEQFF	TGTGCCAGCAGCTTAGCGGGGGGAGGGTACAATGAGCAGTTCTTC
-	TRBV29-1	TRBJ1-1	-	CSVDTDLNTEAFF	TGCAGCGTAGACACGGATCTGAACACTGAAGCTTTCTTT
-	TRBV28	TRBJ1-3	TRBD1	CASSRTGGNTIYF	TGTGCCAGCAGTAGGACAGGGGGAAACACCATATATTTT
-	TRBV18	TRBJ2-2	-	CASSPSGQGNTGELFF	TGTGCCAGCTCACCATCTGGGCAGGGTAACACCGGGGAGCTGTTTTTT
-	TRBV4-2	TRBJ2-7	TRBD2	CASSQRASGNYEQYF	TGTGCCAGCAGCCAAAGGGCTAGCGGTAACTACGAGCAGTACTTC
-	TRBV23-1	TRBJ2-7	TRBD1	CASSPPRGQLMSYEQYF	TGCGCCAGCAGTCCCCCAAGGGGGCAGCTTATGTCCTACGAGCAGTACTTC
-	TRBV4-3	TRBJ2-1	-	CASSQDLGESYNEQFF	TGCGCCAGCAGCCAAGATCTTGGAGAATCCTACAATGAGCAGTTCTTC
-	TRBV7-6	TRBJ1-5	-	CASSLTPWGVGSNQPQHF	TGTGCCAGCAGCTTAACCCCCTGGGGGGTAGGGAGCAATCAGCCCCAGCATTTT
-	TRBV5-1	TRBJ2-2	-	CASRRAPDTGELFF	TGCGCCAGCAGGAGGGCGCCCGACACCGGGGAGCTGTTTTTT
-	TRBV5-1	TRBJ1-4	TRBD1	CASSLGGTDSEKLFF	TGCGCCAGCAGCTTGGGAGGGACAGACAGTGAAAAACTGTTTTTT
few	TRBV20-1	TRBJ2-3	-	CSASGDSTDTQYF	TGCAGTGCTAGTGGGGACTCCACAGATACGCAGTATTTT
-	TRBV25-1	TRBJ1-2	-	CASSESGGSYGYTF	TGTGCCAGCAGTGAATCTGGCGGTTCCTATGGCTACACCTTC
-	TRBV7-2	TRBJ1-3	-	CASSPGRPRGNTIYF	TGTGCCAGCAGCCCGGGGAGGCCTAGGGGAAACACCATATATTTT
-	TRBV6-2/TRBV6-3	TRBJ1-1	-	CASSYGSTVRVLNTEAFF	TGTGCCAGCAGTTACGGGTCGACAGTTCGCGTACTTAACACTGAAGCTTTCTTT
-	TRBV19	TRBJ2-3	TRBD2	CASSIARGGPDTQYF	TGTGCCAGTAGTATAGCTCGGGGGGGCCCGGATACGCAGTATTTT
-	TRBV12-3/TRBV12-4	TRBJ1-1	TRBD1	CASRGPGGTEAFF	TGTGCCAGCAGGGGGCCAGGGGGGACTGAAGCTTTCTTT
once	TRBV30	TRBJ1-1	-	CAWSSFQGMVTEAFF	TGTGCCTGGAGTTCCTTCCAGGGAATGGTTACTGAAGCTTTCTTT
-	TRBV3-1/TRBV3-2	TRBJ2-1	-	CASSQAGRVGEQFF	TGTGCCAGCAGCCAGGCAGGCCGAGTAGGTGAGCAGTTCTTC
-	TRBV6-5	TRBJ1-2	-	CASRIGDGYTF	TGTGCCAGCAGAATAGGGGATGGCTACACCTTC
-	TRBV5-1	TRBJ1-2	TRBD1	CASSTTGTTPSYGYTF	TGCGCCAGCAGCACGACAGGGACCACGCCATCCTATGGCTACACCTTC
few	TRBV11-3	TRBJ1-6	-	CASSLNRVAPLHF	TGTGCCAGCAGCTTAAATCGCGTGGCACCCCTCCACTTT
-	TRBV6-5	TRBJ1-2	-	CASAKGGALGYTF	TGTGCCAGCGCCAAAGGGGGGGCGCTTGGCTACACCTTC
-	TRBV19	TRBJ2-2	-	CASSSRGTGELFF	TGTGCCAGTAGTAGCAGGGGCACCGGGGAGCTGTTTTTT
-	TRBV10-2	TRBJ1-1	TRBD1	CASSETPGTGGVNTEAFF	TGCGCCAGCAGTGAAACCCCCGGGACAGGGGGGGTGAACACTGAAGCTTTCTTT
few	TRBV7-2	TRBJ1-3	TRBD1	CASSPQGGGGNTIYF	TGTGCCAGCAGCCCCCAGGGGGGTGGTGGAAACACCATATATTTT
-	TRBV27	TRBJ2-5	-	CASSLSWTVQETQYF	TGTGCCAGCAGTTTATCCTGGACAGTCCAAGAGACCCAGTACTTC
few	TRBV18	TRBJ2-1	TRBD1	CASSRQGARYEQFF	TGTGCCAGCTCACGACAGGGGGCACGGTATGAGCAGTTCTTC
-	TRBV30	TRBJ2-5	-	CAWNQGLETQYF	TGTGCCTGGAACCAGGGGCTAGAGACCCAGTACTTC
-	TRBV5-5	TRBJ1-1	-	CASSPGRRANTEAFF	TGTGCCAGCAGCCCTGGACGGCGGGCGAACACTGAAGCTTTCTTT